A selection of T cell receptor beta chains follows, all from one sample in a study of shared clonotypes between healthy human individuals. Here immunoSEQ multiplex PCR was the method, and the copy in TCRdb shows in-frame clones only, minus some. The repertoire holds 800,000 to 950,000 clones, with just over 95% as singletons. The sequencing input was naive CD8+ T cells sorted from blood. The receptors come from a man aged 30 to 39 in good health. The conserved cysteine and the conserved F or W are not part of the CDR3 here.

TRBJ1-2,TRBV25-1,ASSSTVAYGYT
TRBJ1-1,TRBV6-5,ASSATGGTEAF
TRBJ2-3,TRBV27,ASSFIRGSADTQY
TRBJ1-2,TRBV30,AWAETVPYGYT
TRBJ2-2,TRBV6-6,ASSSKRGSTGELF
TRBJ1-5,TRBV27,ASSTGGQPQH
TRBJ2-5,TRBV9,ASSGTGGETQY
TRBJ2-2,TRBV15,ATRIGTGELF
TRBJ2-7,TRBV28,ASSFAGDGYEQY
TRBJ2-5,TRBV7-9,ASSTWAGLQETQY
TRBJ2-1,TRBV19,ASSIARGEQF
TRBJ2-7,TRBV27,ASSLLRTGNEQY